This T cell receptor beta chain was captured by sequencing in a study of cytomegalovirus exposure and HLA in healthy donors. General study points: What a later analysis showed was that several of the most significant clusters appeared linked to common viral pathogens. In a later analysis, HLA-associated beta chains showed higher expansion and lower generation probabilities than comparable chains. An analysis that came later showed most CMV-associated TCR beta chains appearing HLA-restricted. Some V segments (TRBV6-2 and TRBV6-3 among them) were excluded as indistinguishable.

Unmatched junction bases numbered 20, after V lost 6 bases and J lost 2 bases. The germline gives CDR1 MDHEN, CDR2 SYDVKM. The CDR3 runs to 19 residues. As regards this clone: Its antigen remains unidentified.

It was with 60 Vbeta and 13 Jbeta primers that the PCR ran. Only in-frame clones appear in the TCRdb table, and some are missing; sequencing was by immunoSEQ multiplex PCR. The data show 180,000 or so clones, 70% to 85% seen once. This sequence was found in a boy younger than 10 in good health and CMV-seronegative. The specimen sequenced was PBMCs. This chain joins TRBV28 and TRBJ2-3; TRBD2 aligns across 7 bases. CDR3 loop: CASRTLHGGGNSPTDTQYF. The CDR3 region has the DNA TGTGCCAGCAGGACCCTACATGGCGGGGGAAATAGTCCCACAGATACGCAGTATTTT.